This is a list of T cell receptor beta chains from one sample in a study of OX40 agonist ivuxolimab in advanced cancers. Clones were sequenced by immunoSEQ multiplex PCR, and TCRdb holds only the in-frame ones, with some missing. Of some 98,000 clones listed, about nine tenths are singletons. This specimen was CD4+ or CD8+ T cells sorted from blood, taken in a trial of the OX40 agonist ivuxolimab. Receptor source: an adult with an advanced solid tumor such as melanoma, head and neck, liver or kidney cancer. Each CDR3 is given with its conserved first and last residue. A D gene is named only where the DNA matches it firmly. Size tells how often a clone was seen (once, few, many) or the class of an expanded clone, and some rows leave it out.

>.|TRBD1|17|TRBV11-2|TRBJ1-4
TGTGCCAGCAGCTTAGAACGCCGACAGGGTTCTAATGAAAAACTGTTTTTT
CASSLERRQGSNEKLFF
>.|TRBD1|15|TRBV5-4|TRBJ2-7
TGTGCCAGCAGCGCCCCCGGGACAGGGGGCAGGGAGCAGTACTTC
CASSAPGTGGREQYF
>.|TRBD1|15|TRBV10-3|TRBJ2-3
TGTGCCATCAGCCGACAGGGGTTGAGCACAGATACGCAGTATTTT
CAISRQGLSTDTQYF
>.|.|16|TRBV30|TRBJ2-6
TGTGCCTGGACCGTCGGAGGGGCGGTTGGGGCCAACGTCCTGACTTTC
CAWTVGGAVGANVLTF
>.|.|14|TRBV10-3|TRBJ1-1
TGTGCCATCACGAAGGCAGACTCGAACACTGAAGCTTTCTTT
CAITKADSNTEAFF
>.|.|17|TRBV18|TRBJ2-2
TGTGCCAGCTCACTTTACGAGGCTAGAGGGAACACCGGGGAGCTGTTTTTT
CASSLYEARGNTGELFF
>.|.|13|TRBV11-1|TRBJ1-1
TGTGCCAGCAGCTTAGTAAAGAACACTGAAGCTTTCTTT
CASSLVKNTEAFF
>.|.|15|TRBV6-1|TRBJ2-7
TGTGCCAGCAGTCTACCCTCTACTGGGGTCTACGAGCAGTACTTC
CASSLPSTGVYEQYF
>.|TRBD1|17|TRBV5-1|TRBJ1-3
TGCGCCAGCAGCCTACAACCGGGACAGGGATCCGGAAACACCATATATTTT
CASSLQPGQGSGNTIYF
>.|.|14|TRBV7-2|TRBJ1-3
TGTGCCAGCAGCTTAGGACATTCTGGAAACACCATATATTTT
CASSLGHSGNTIYF
>.|.|17|TRBV6-4|TRBJ1-1
TGTGCCAGCAGTCTTCCTCATGACAGACAAATGAACACTGAAGCTTTCTTT
CASSLPHDRQMNTEAFF
>.|.|16|TRBV21-1|TRBJ2-3
TGTGCCAGCAGCAAAGTAGCTAGCGGGGGGGCATATACGCAGTATTTT
CASSKVASGGAYTQYF
>.|.|15|TRBV7-2|TRBJ1-5
TGTGCCAGCAGCTTAGATAAAGCCGCCAGCCAGCCCCAGCATTTT
CASSLDKAASQPQHF
>.|TRBD2|15|TRBV27|TRBJ2-3
TGTGCCAGCACCCGCGCGGGGGGGCTCACAGATACGCAGTATTTT
CASTRAGGLTDTQYF
>.|TRBD2|16|TRBV7-2|TRBJ2-3
TGTGCCAGCAGCTATTATCAGCGGGGGGGAGCAGATACGCAGTATTTT
CASSYYQRGGADTQYF
>.|.|12|TRBV19|TRBJ1-2
TGTGCCAGTAGTCCTGGAAACTATGGCTACACCTTC
CASSPGNYGYTF
>.|.|13|TRBV5-4|TRBJ2-1
TGTGCCAGCAGCGATCCTGACGTGGATGAGCAGTTCTTC
CASSDPDVDEQFF
>.|TRBD1|15|TRBV6-5|TRBJ2-1
TGTGCCAGCAGTTACGGCAGGGGGTCCTACAATGAGCAGTTCTTC
CASSYGRGSYNEQFF
>.|.|12|TRBV11-3|TRBJ2-1
TGTGCCAGCAGCTCTGGCCGTAATGAGCAGTTCTTC
CASSSGRNEQFF
>.|.|12|TRBV7-8|TRBJ2-7
TGTGCCAGCAGCTTAGCGCGGGGAGCTTTGACCTTC
CASSLARGALTF
>.|.|13|TRBV5-1|TRBJ1-2
TGCGCCAGCAGCTTGATAGGGGACTATGGCTACACCTTC
CASSLIGDYGYTF
>.|.|15|TRBV5-1|TRBJ2-7
TGCGCCAGCAGCTTGGCCCTCGACAGTACCTACGAGCAGTACTTC
CASSLALDSTYEQYF
>.|.|13|TRBV11-2|TRBJ1-1
TGTGCCAGCAGCTTGTTTGGTGTCAATGAAGCTTTCTTT
CASSLFGVNEAFF
>.|.|15|TRBV18|TRBJ2-5
TGTGCCAGCTCACCTCCCAGTGGGGAGGCGGAGACCCAGTACTTC
CASSPPSGEAETQYF
>few|.|13|TRBV9|TRBJ1-1
TGTGCCAGCAGCGTCTGGAGGGACACTGAAGCTTTCTTT
CASSVWRDTEAFF
>few|.|13|TRBV2|TRBJ1-6
TGTGCCAGCAGTGGCCTGCCCCAGTCACCCCTCCACTTT
CASSGLPQSPLHF
>.|.|13|TRBV7-9|TRBJ1-1
TGTGCCAGCAGCTTACGGCAGAACACTGAAGCTTTCTTT
CASSLRQNTEAFF
>.|.|12|TRBV18|TRBJ2-1
TGTGCCAGCTCACCCACGACTAATGAGCAGTTCTTC
CASSPTTNEQFF
>.|.|11|TRBV2|TRBJ2-4
TGTGCCACCTCAGGAGCAAACATTCAGTACTTC
CATSGANIQYF
>.|.|16|TRBV5-1|TRBJ1-5
TGCGCCAGCAGCCGAGGGGAAAGGGCAAGCAATCAGCCCCAGCATTTT
CASSRGERASNQPQHF
>.|.|16|TRBV9|TRBJ1-2
TGTGCCAGCAGCGTAGCCCGGCGTATACCTAACTATGGCTACACCTTC
CASSVARRIPNYGYTF
>.|TRBD1|15|TRBV2|TRBJ1-5
TGTGCCAGCAGTTCACAGGGGTTCTTAGGGCAGCCCCAGCATTTT
CASSSQGFLGQPQHF
>.|.|14|TRBV27|TRBJ1-6
TGTGCCAGCAGTTACCAGGTGAATAATTCACCCCTCCACTTT
CASSYQVNNSPLHF
>.|.|15|TRBV19|TRBJ1-6
TGTGCCAGTAGTATGACAGGATCTTCTAATTCACCCCTCCACTTT
CASSMTGSSNSPLHF
>.|.|16|TRBV6-1|TRBJ2-7
TGTGCCAGCAGTGAGGCCGGGATATCATCATCCTACGAGCAGTACTTC
CASSEAGISSSYEQYF
>.|.|14|TRBV2|TRBJ2-1
TGTGCCAGCAGTACTAGTCATGGAGGCAATGAGCAGTTCTTC
CASSTSHGGNEQFF
>.|.|14|TRBV4-2|TRBJ2-7
TGTGCCAGCAGCCAAGACCGGAAGGACTACGAGCAGTACTTC
CASSQDRKDYEQYF
>.|.|16|TRBV4-1|TRBJ2-3
TGCGCCAGCAGCCAAGATCCCTCGGGTAGCACAGATACGCAGTATTTT
CASSQDPSGSTDTQYF
>.|.|14|TRBV11-3|TRBJ2-1
TGTGCCAGCAGCCCCCGAAGGGGGGGGGATGAGCAGTTCTTC
CASSPRRGGDEQFF
>.|TRBD1|13|TRBV30|TRBJ1-2
TGTGCCTGGAGTCTACAGGGGAGCTATGGCTACACCTTC
CAWSLQGSYGYTF
>once|.|15|TRBV5-6|TRBJ1-1
TGTGCCAGCAGCTTGTGGGGGAGGGGAGGCGCTGAAGCTTTCTTT
CASSLWGRGGAEAFF
>.|.|14|TRBV9|TRBJ1-4
TGTGCCAGCAGCGCGGGAGGAACTAATGAAAAACTGTTTTTT
CASSAGGTNEKLFF
>.|.|16|TRBV5-8|TRBJ1-5
TGTGCCAGCAGCCCCGATGACCGTTATAGCAATCAGCCCCAGCATTTT
CASSPDDRYSNQPQHF
>.|.|15|TRBV4-1|TRBJ1-2
TGCGCCAGCAGCCAAGATTCCGGGGGGAACTATGGCTACACCTTC
CASSQDSGGNYGYTF
>.|.|15|TRBV13|TRBJ1-3
TGTGCCAGCAGCTTGAAACAGGGCTCTGGAAACACCATATATTTT
CASSLKQGSGNTIYF
>.|TRBD1|16|TRBV10-1|TRBJ1-5
TGCGCCAGCAGTGACTCGACAGGGATCGGCAATCAGCCCCAGCATTTT
CASSDSTGIGNQPQHF
>.|TRBD2|14|TRBV19|TRBJ2-3
TGTGCCAGTAAGCGGGGGGCAAACACAGATACGCAGTATTTT
CASKRGANTDTQYF
>.|.|18|TRBV15|TRBJ1-6
TGTGCCACCAGCAGAGATACCCTCACATCGGTCGAGTATTCACCCCTCCACTTT
CATSRDTLTSVEYSPLHF
>.|TRBD1|14|TRBV5-4|TRBJ1-2
TGTGCCAGCAGCTTGGGACAGGGGGCGGGTGGCTACACCTTC
CASSLGQGAGGYTF
>.|TRBD1|15|TRBV19|TRBJ2-5
TGTGCCAGTAGTATGAGACAGGGGGCAGGAGAGACCCAGTACTTC
CASSMRQGAGETQYF
>once|.|14|TRBV11-1|TRBJ1-6
TGTGCCAGCAGCTTAATGAGGGGGTGGTCACCCCTCCACTTT
CASSLMRGWSPLHF
>.|TRBD1|14|TRBV5-1|TRBJ1-2
TGCGCCAGCGGGACAGGACAAAGTAACTATGGCTACACCTTC
CASGTGQSNYGYTF
>.|.|14|TRBV5-6|TRBJ1-4
TGTGCCAGCAGCTTGTTGGACAGCAACGAAAAACTGTTTTTT
CASSLLDSNEKLFF
>.|TRBD2|16|TRBV7-3|TRBJ2-5
TGTGCCAGCAGCACGGGACTAGCGGGGGATCAAGAGACCCAGTACTTC
CASSTGLAGDQETQYF
>.|.|14|TRBV5-1|TRBJ2-5
TGCGCCAGCAGCTTGGGGGTGATTCAAGAGACCCAGTACTTC
CASSLGVIQETQYF
>.|.|12|TRBV5-1|TRBJ2-7
TGCGCCAGCAGCTTGAATTTAAACGAGCAGTACTTC
CASSLNLNEQYF
>.|.|15|TRBV5-1|TRBJ1-1
TGCGCCAGCAGCTTACAGGGTTTAGGGAACACTGAAGCTTTCTTT
CASSLQGLGNTEAFF
>.|.|15|TRBV18|TRBJ2-6
TGTGCCAGCTCAAGCAGGACGGTAGAGGCCAACGTCCTGACTTTC
CASSSRTVEANVLTF
>.|.|13|TRBV7-8|TRBJ2-7
TGTGCCAGCAGCCCCCTCCAGGGGCACGAGCAGTACTTC
CASSPLQGHEQYF